The 21 T cell receptor beta chains below were found in one sample sequenced in a study of radiotherapy plus CTLA-4 blockade in lung cancer. The table came from immunoSEQ multiplex PCR; TCRdb's copy has only in-frame clones and leaves some out. In the table there are approximately 100,000 clones, more than 75% of which are singletons. Here the sequenced sample was peripheral blood, taken from a patient treated with radiotherapy plus ipilimumab. The receptors shown here come from a human donor with non-small cell lung cancer that progressed on radiotherapy plus ipilimumab. Some clones in this sample may be carry-over from other donors' samples.

The table lists this clone with a count of one. The chain combines TRBV5-1 with TRBJ1-5; D uncertain. Germline lookup yields CDR1 SGHRS and CDR2 YFSETQ. Between the trimmed V and J ends, which lost 5 bases and 0 bases, there was a span of 12 bases. This CDR3 comprises 15 residues. CDR3 region: CASRLDKDSNQPQHF. The DNA of the CDR3 is TGCGCCAGCAGACTAGACAAAGATAGCAATCAGCCCCAGCATTTT.

This clone has a single count. The CDR3: CASSELTSGGGETQYF. CDR3 nucleotide sequence: TGTGCCAGCAGTGAACTCACTAGCGGGGGAGGCGAGACCCAGTACTTC. V and J are TRBV2 and TRBJ2-5; 11 bases are a match to TRBD2. Germline trimming cut 2 bases from V and 5 bases from J; bases unmatched to any gene: 7. The CDR3 contains 16 residues. CDR1 is SNHLY and CDR2 is FYNNEI in the germline V gene.

The J gene is TRBJ1-5, the V gene TRBV28; D possibly corresponds to TRBD1 (6 bases). Germline V gene lookup returns CDR1 MDHEN and CDR2 SYDVKM. Between the trimmed V and J ends, which lost 4 bases and 2 bases, there was a span of 12 bases. CDR3 length equals 15 residues. The CDR3 DNA sequence: TGTGCCAGCAGTTCACAGGGTAGGGGCAATCAGCCCCAGCATTTT. Protein: CASSSQGRGNQPQHF. Full variable domain (missing parts from reference TRBV28 and TRBJ1-5): DVKVTQSSRYLVKRTGEKVFLECVQDMDHENMFWYRQDPGLGLRLIYFSYDVKMKEKGDIPEGYSVSREKKERFSLILESASTNQTSMYLCASSSQGRGNQPQHFGDGTRLSIL.

The rearrangement links TRBV6-5 to TRBJ1-2; D not certain. The CDR3 spans 13 residues. The germline V gene encodes CDR1 MNHEY and CDR2 SVGAGI. The V end lost 2 bases, the J end lost 0 bases, and 4 bases lay between the germline ends. CDR3: CASSYTTNYGYTF. In DNA, the CDR3 is TGTGCCAGCAGTTACACGACTAACTATGGCTACACCTTC.

The chain couples TRBV7-3 to TRBJ2-2; D is ambiguous. Trimming took off 2 bases at V and 3 bases at J, with 4 bases between the two ends. Germline V gene data show CDR1 as SGHTA and CDR2 as FQGTGA. The CDR3 spans 13 residues. CDR3 in amino acids: CASSLYDTGELFF. CDR3 in DNA: TGTGCCAGCAGCTTATACGACACCGGGGAGCTGTTTTTT.

Only one count was recorded for this clone. The chain links TRBV19 to TRBJ2-7; possibly TRBD1 for D (7 bases). This CDR3 is built from 15 residues. The V end was cut by 1 base, the J end by 5 bases, with 15 bases between. Germline V CDR1 and CDR2: LNHDA, SQIVND (reference sequence). This CDR3 reads CASSIGRGQRNEQYF. In DNA, the CDR3 is TGTGCCAGTAGTATAGGGAGGGGACAGCGGAACGAGCAGTACTTC.

The genes are TRBV15 and TRBJ1-1; D not resolved. The V end lost 3 bases, the J end lost 3 bases, and 8 bases lay between the germline ends. The CDR3 is 13 amino acids. Germline V gives CDR1 LNHNV, CDR2 YYDKDF (reference sequence). The CDR3 DNA is TGTGCCACCAGCAGTCACAGCGACACTGAAGCTTTCTTT. This gives the protein CATSSHSDTEAFF.

This chain uses TRBV11-2 with TRBJ2-1, with TRBD1 identical over 8 bases. Losses at the gene ends were 5 bases for V and 6 bases for J; bases not matched to a gene: 6. In germline, CDR1 is SGHAT, CDR2 FQNNGV. The CDR3 covers 14 residues. CDR3 bases: TGTGCCAGCAGCCTCCAGGGGGCAATCAATGAGCAGTTCTTC. Its translation: CASSLQGAINEQFF.

This clone occurred once. This chain connects TRBV6-6 to TRBJ2-1, with TRBD1 matching over 8 bases. V trimming: 6 bases; J trimming: 0 bases; junction bases outside the gene matches: 7. The CDR3 length is 16 residues. Germline lookup yields CDR1 MNHNY and CDR2 SVGAGI (reference sequence). CDR3 sequence reads: CASRDRAGSSYNEQFF. DNA for the CDR3: TGTGCCAGCAGGGACAGGGCTGGGAGCTCCTACAATGAGCAGTTCTTC.

CDR3 nucleotides: TGTGCCAGCAGCTTAAGCTCGGCCTACGAGCAGTACTTC. Its translation is CASSLSSAYEQYF. V usage is TRBV11-3 and J usage is TRBJ2-7; D is uncertain. V was trimmed by 2 bases and J by 2 bases, leaving 7 bases between them. The CDR3 covers 13 residues. Germline CDR1 reads SGHNT; CDR2 reads YENEEA.

The gene calls are TRBV6-5 and TRBJ2-7; 7 positions match TRBD1. This CDR3 has 14 amino acids. The germline gives CDR1 MNHEY, CDR2 SVGAGI. Germline trimming cut 5 bases from V and 3 bases from J; bases unmatched to any gene: 7. CDR3 loop: CASSDGTDFYEQYF. CDR3 DNA sequence: TGTGCCAGCAGTGACGGGACAGACTTCTACGAGCAGTACTTC.

The V gene is TRBV18, the J gene TRBJ2-7; no definite D call. Germline CDR1 and CDR2: KGHSH and LQKENI. The CDR3 is 13 residues long. The V end was cut by 3 bases, the J end by 6 bases, with 12 bases between. This CDR3 reads CASSPDDMGEQYF. For the CDR3, the DNA is TGTGCCAGCTCACCCGACGATATGGGCGAGCAGTACTTC.

The CDR3 loop reads CASSLTAQETQYF. The DNA for the CDR3 is TGTGCCAGCAGCTTAACAGCCCAAGAGACCCAGTACTTC. V and J are TRBV7-8 and TRBJ2-5; D gene uncertain. V shed 2 bases and J shed 1 base, with 5 bases lying between them. The CDR3 sequence is 13 residues long. The germline gives CDR1 SGHVS, CDR2 FQNEAQ.

V and J are TRBV7-3 and TRBJ2-3; possible D gene TRBD1, 6 bases. Trimming removed 2 bases at V and 4 bases at J, with 10 bases between. CDR3 length equals 14 residues. The germline V gene has CDR1 SGHTA and CDR2 FQGTGA. The CDR3 sequence is CASSLLGQSDTQYF. CDR3 DNA: TGTGCCAGCAGCTTACTCGGACAGTCAGATACGCAGTATTTT. The whole variable domain, remainder taken from reference TRBV7-3 and TRBJ2-3, is GAGVSQTPSNKVTEKGKYVELRCDPISGHTALYWYRQSLGQGPEFLIYFQGTGAADDSGLPNDRFFAVRPEGSVSTLKIQRTERGDSAVYLCASSLLGQSDTQYFGPGTRLTVL.

The V gene is TRBV5-1, the J gene TRBJ2-5; 12 positions agree with TRBD2. CDR3 size: 16 residues. The V gene end was trimmed by 4 bases and the J gene end by 2 bases; junction bases not matched to a gene: 6. CDR1 and CDR2 from the germline V gene are SGHRS and YFSETQ. The CDR3 is CASSPGLAGMQETQYF. The CDR3 DNA follows: TGCGCCAGCAGCCCCGGACTAGCGGGGATGCAAGAGACCCAGTACTTC.

The CDR3 region is CASSIRTGSYNEQFF. CDR3 in DNA: TGTGCCAGTAGTATTCGGACAGGGTCATACAATGAGCAGTTCTTC. The V call is TRBV19, the J call TRBJ2-1; TRBD1 matches 8 bases. CDR3 length: 15 residues. With V trimmed by 3 bases and J by 4 bases, 5 bases remained unmatched. From germline, CDR1 is LNHDA and CDR2 SQIVND (reference sequence).

This clone has just one count. The CDR3: CASSQEWGLGLDTQYF. As DNA, the CDR3 is TGCGCCAGCAGCCAAGAATGGGGGCTCGGACTAGATACGCAGTATTTT. The V and J genes are TRBV4-1 and TRBJ2-3; perhaps TRBD1 as D (6 bases). V was pared by 0 bases and J by 5 bases, with 15 bases between. Germline lookup yields CDR1 MGHRA and CDR2 YSYEKL. CDR3 size: 16 residues.

The chain recombines TRBV30 with TRBJ2-4; the D gene could be TRBD1 or TRBD2 (5 bases each). Germline lookup yields CDR1 GTSNPN and CDR2 SVGIG (reference sequence). Trimming removed 3 bases from V and 1 base from J, with 13 bases in between. The CDR3 covers 15 residues. CDR3 sequence: CAWRSRGAAKNIQYF. CDR3 DNA sequence: TGTGCCTGGAGAAGTAGGGGAGCGGCCAAAAACATTCAGTACTTC.

The rearrangement links TRBV30 to TRBJ1-5; TRBD1 might be the D (6 bases). The CDR3 is made up of 15 amino acids. Looked up from germline, CDR1 is GTSNPN and CDR2 is SVGIG (reference sequence). V lost 0 bases to trimming and J lost 4 bases, with 13 bases between them. Written as DNA, the CDR3 is TGTGCCTGGAGTGTGTGGGGGCAGCAGAATCAGCCCCAGCATTTT. As protein: CAWSVWGQQNQPQHF. The whole variable domain, remainder taken from reference TRBV30 and TRBJ1-5, is SQTIHQWPATLVQPVGSPLSLECTVEGTSNPNLYWYRQAAGRGLQLLFYSVGIGQISSEVPQNLSASRPQDRQFILSSKKLLLSDSGFYLCAWSVWGQQNQPQHFGDGTRLSIL.

The chain has TRBV5-4 and TRBJ1-2, with 10 bases that match TRBD1. There are 14 residues in the CDR3. From germline, CDR1 is SGHNT and CDR2 YYREEE (reference sequence). The trim removed 4 bases at V and 2 bases at J, leaving 2 bases unmatched. The CDR3 loop is CASSLGQGNYGYTF. CDR3 bases: TGTGCCAGCAGCCTGGGACAGGGGAACTATGGCTACACCTTC.

The V and J genes are TRBV21-1 and TRBJ1-1; no check of the table's D call, TRBD1, against the DNA was made. TRBV21-1 is labeled a pseudogene. CDR3 length equals 17 residues. CDR3 sequence: CASSKGTGGRRVTEAFF. In DNA, the CDR3 is TGTGCCAGCAGCAAAGGGACAGGGGGTAGGCGTGTCACTGAAGCTTTCTTT.